The T cell receptor beta chain under discussion was sequenced for a study of CXCR3-negative and CXCR3-positive naive CD8 T cells. Overall study: For each library, about 1.5 +/- 0.3 million TRB reads were obtained, roughly 140 million in total. General observations from the study: The study found more hydrophobic TRB CDR3s in CXCR3-positive naive cells than in CXCR3-negative naive cells. Naive subsets did not differ in surface CD5, and TRB CDR3 properties served to infer TCR strength.

Using triplicate sorts, 300,000 cells were collected each time from every CD8+ T cell subset. As concerns this clonotype: Its specificity is unknown.

UMI-labeled 5' RACE TRB cDNA libraries were prepared from the cells. Following a re-call of the 5' RACE reads, TCRdb has one entry per CDR3 protein and lacks DNA. The sample is made up of roughly 120,000 distinct CDR3 sequences, and the top ten hold roughly 0.59% of it. CDR1 and CDR2 (germline): SNHLY, FYNNEI. This CDR3 has 16 amino acids. This chain uses TRBV2 with TRBJ2-7; TCRdb reports TRBD2, a call that lacks DNA to check it against. The source of this sequence is a human donor in good health. Some clones in this sample may be carry-over from other donors' samples. Sequenced material: naive CXCR3+ CD8+ T cells from blood. Subset noted: CD45RO-CCR7+CD27+CD95- naive CD8+ T cells expressing CXCR3 (TNR3+). The CDR3: CATYSTSSGSFNEQYF.